This TCR beta chain was identified in a study of cytomegalovirus exposure and HLA in healthy donors. Study at large: The approximately 700 first-cohort repertoires shared a platform with the approximately 110 validation repertoires, as reported in a later analysis.

Repertoires were generated with immunoSEQ multiplex PCR, while TCRdb's copy carries only in-frame clones and drops some. This table holds some 140,000 clones, about 87% found once. The CDR3 contains 14 residues. CDR1 and CDR2 from the germline V gene are SNHLY and FYNNEI. The ends were cut back, 3 bases at V and 4 bases at J, with 12 bases in the middle. This chain links TRBV2 with TRBJ2-5; possibly TRBD1 for D (6 bases). This TCR was sampled from a woman aged 30 to 39 in good health and CMV-seropositive. What was sequenced was PBMCs. This CDR3 reads CASSEFRGSETQYF. The CDR3, as DNA: TGTGCCAGCAGTGAGTTCAGGGGCTCAGAGACCCAGTACTTC.